These 3 T cell receptor beta chains share one sample of origin, sequenced in a study of CD8 T cells in ankylosing spondylitis. One entry per CDR3 protein, called by TCRdb with MiXCR from the 5' RACE reads. The repertoire holds some 130,000 distinct CDR3 sequences, with 7.5% to 9.5% as singletons. The sample taken for sequencing was synovial fluid, either unsorted or a sorted T cell fraction (not recorded which). The source is a male donor with ankylosing spondylitis.

This clonotype was seen ten or more times. The chain links TRBV28 to TRBJ2-7; TRBD1 agrees at 9 bases. The germline gives CDR1 MDHEN, CDR2 SYDVKM. The V and J ends lost 6 bases and 4 bases, in that order; junction bases with no gene match: 13. The CDR3 extends over 16 amino acids. In nucleotides, the CDR3 is TGTGCCAGCAGGCGAAGCCGGACAGGGGATAGGTACGAGCAGTACTTC. Translated: CASRRSRTGDRYEQYF.

This clonotype came up a few times. DNA for the CDR3: TGTGCCAGCAGTCTGAGGGACTTGGAGACCCAGTACTTC. It yields the protein CASSLRDLETQYF. This chain joins TRBV7-2 and TRBJ2-5; D possibly corresponds to TRBD2 (6 bases). This CDR3 is built from 13 residues. V lost 6 bases, J lost 5 bases, and 13 bases lay in between. CDR1 SGHTA and CDR2 FQGNSA come from the germline V gene.

This chain connects TRBV18 to TRBJ1-2, with TRBD1 identical over 8 bases. The CDR3 covers 13 residues. V shed 6 bases, J shed 6 bases, and the junction held 6 bases outside the gene matches. Germline V gives CDR1 KGHSH, CDR2 LQKENI. CDR3 sequence (DNA): TGTGCCAGCTCCCTCGGACAGGGCGATGGCTACACCTTC. Protein product: CASSLGQGDGYTF. Full variable domain (rest looked up from reference TRBV18 and TRBJ1-2): NAGVMQNPRHLVRRRGQEARLRCSPMKGHSHVYWYRQLPEEGLKFMVYLQKENIIDESGMPKERFSAEFPKEGPSILRIQQVVRGDSAAYFCASSLGQGDGYTFGSGTRLTVV.